This T cell receptor beta chain originates from a study of blood T cells in healthy people across ages. Germline V gene lookup returns CDR1 SGHRS and CDR2 YFSETQ. The CDR3 covers 16 residues. With V trimmed by 1 base and J by 3 bases, 5 bases remained unmatched. Combining a sample-barcoded 5' primer with a J-beta primer mix, a second PCR ran for roughly 7 to 12 cycles. Each cDNA was tagged by a template-switch adaptor containing 12 random nucleotides. Using its own MiXCR run on the 5' RACE reads, TCRdb lists one record per CDR3 protein. The table has 1,100,000 or so distinct CDR3 sequences, roughly 45% seen once. Of note for this clonotype: Its specificity is not known. It may be a read error: a sequence one base away is much more abundant.

Findings and caveats of the study: When one million T cells were used, diversity estimates were thought to be underestimates. With age, beta diversity per million T cells declined roughly linearly, significantly by 30 to 50. With unsorted PBMCs, a conclusive comparison of naive versus antigen-experienced cells was not possible.

The specimen was blood. The receptor was derived from an older woman in good health. The V call is TRBV5-1, the J call TRBJ2-1; 9 bases map to TRBD2. This CDR3 reads CASSLIVSGSYNEQFF. The CDR3 DNA follows: TGCGCCAGCAGCTTGATAGTTAGCGGGAGCTACAATGAGCAGTTCTTC.